Below are 26 T cell receptor beta chains sequenced from a single sample in a study of shared clonotypes between healthy human individuals. In the naive CD8 group, cells lacked CD45RO and were positively selected for CCR7, so terminally differentiated effector memory CD45RA+ cells were left out. Some clones are missing from TCRdb's copy, which holds only in-frame ones; the method was immunoSEQ multiplex PCR. The sample has about 2 million clones; about 95% are singletons. The sequenced sample was naive CD8+ T cells sorted from blood. These receptors all stem from a man between 18 and 35 years old in good health.

The J gene is TRBJ2-7, the V gene TRBV5-6; possibly TRBD1 for D (6 bases). There are 13 residues in the CDR3. V was cut by 6 bases and J by 2 bases, with 12 bases left in between. Germline assignment: CDR1 SGHDT and CDR2 YYEEEE. DNA for the CDR3: TGTGCCAGCACCTCACCAGGGGCCTACGAGCAGTACTTC. Amino acids: CASTSPGAYEQYF.

V and J are TRBV18 and TRBJ2-2; TRBD1 matches 9 bases. J lost 4 bases, V lost 0 bases, and 0 bases had no gene match. CDR1 KGHSH and CDR2 LQKENI come from the germline V gene. This CDR3 comprises 15 residues. CDR3 region: CASSPPGQGTGELFF. The CDR3 DNA is TGTGCCAGCTCACCACCGGGACAGGGCACCGGGGAGCTGTTTTTT.

The chain links TRBV2 to TRBJ2-3, with 14 bases fitting TRBD2. The V gene end was trimmed by 11 bases and the J gene end by 5 bases; junction bases not matched to a gene: 15. The germline CDR1 and CDR2 sequences are SNHLY and FYNNEI. The CDR3 length is 17 residues. The CDR3 nucleotides are TGTGCCGGGTCCGGGACTAGCGGGAGAGATTGGGGAGATACGCAGTATTTT. It specifies CAGSGTSGRDWGDTQYF.

The genes are TRBV30 and TRBJ1-5; D unresolved. Trimming pared 2 bases from V and 2 bases from J, leaving 13 bases between. Germline CDR1 reads GTSNPN; CDR2 reads SVGIG (reference sequence). The CDR3 is 15 amino acids. The CDR3, as DNA: TGTGCCTGGAGTTCCGCGGGGTACGGCAATCAGCCCCAGCATTTT. As protein: CAWSSAGYGNQPQHF.

V usage is TRBV5-6 and J usage is TRBJ1-1; D is undetermined. V lost 6 bases to trimming and J lost 7 bases, with 13 bases between them. The CDR3 is made up of 12 amino acids. Germline-derived CDR1 and CDR2 are SGHDT and YYEEEE. The CDR3 is CASTQDGIEAFF. CDR3 bases: TGTGCCAGCACCCAGGACGGAATTGAAGCTTTCTTT.

The chain uses TRBV2 and TRBJ2-1; D tentatively fits TRBD1 or TRBD2 (5 bases each). The V and J ends lost 6 bases and 0 bases respectively, with 15 bases between them. Germline-derived CDR1 and CDR2 are SNHLY and FYNNEI. The CDR3 length is 16 residues. CDR3 in amino acids: CASRLGTPSSYNEQFF. For the CDR3, the DNA is TGTGCCAGCAGGCTCGGGACGCCGAGCTCCTACAATGAGCAGTTCTTC.

V is TRBV10-1 and J is TRBJ2-2; a possible D gene is TRBD2 (5 bases). The CDR3 is 15 residues long. With 3 bases removed from V and 5 bases from J, the gap between germline ends came to 13 bases. Germline V gene lookup returns CDR1 WNHNN and CDR2 SYGVQD (reference sequence). The CDR3 DNA follows: TGCGCCAGCAGTGAAATGGATGGCGGGACCGGGGAGCTGTTTTTT. Amino acids: CASSEMDGGTGELFF.

CDR3 sequence (DNA): TGTGCCAGTAGCTCCACGGCGGGGGCCTACAATGAGCAGTTCTTC. This sequence encodes CASSSTAGAYNEQFF. The chain carries TRBV19 and TRBJ2-1; the match to TRBD2 covers 7 bases. The ends lost 6 bases at V and 2 bases at J; junction bases unmatched: 7. CDR3 size: 15 residues. Germline V gives CDR1 LNHDA, CDR2 SQIVND (reference sequence). Full variable domain (remainder filled in from reference TRBV19 and TRBJ2-1): DGGITQSPKYLFRKEGQNVTLSCEQNLNHDAMYWYRQDPGQGLRLIYYSQIVNDFQKGDIAEGYSVSREKKESFPLTVTSAQKNPTAFYLCASSSTAGAYNEQFFGPGTRLTVL.

The chain has TRBV6-6 and TRBJ2-1; the match to TRBD2 covers 8 bases. Trimming removed 6 bases from V and 3 bases from J; junction bases left unmatched: 7. The CDR3 extends over 15 amino acids. Germline CDR1 and CDR2: MNHNY and SVGAGI (reference sequence). CDR3 bases: TGTGCCAGCAGGTCCGCGGGACTAGACTACAATGAGCAGTTCTTC. Translation gives CASRSAGLDYNEQFF.

This chain links TRBV7-6 with TRBJ2-4; D remains unclear. The CDR3 sequence is 10 residues long. Looked up from germline, CDR1 is SGHVS and CDR2 is FNYEAQ. The ends were cut back, 6 bases at V and 5 bases at J, with 2 bases in the middle. The CDR3 coding sequence is TGTGCCAGCAGGCAAAACATTCAGTACTTC. It is translated as CASRQNIQYF.

This chain joins TRBV6-6 and TRBJ1-4; D gene uncertain. V was shortened by 6 bases and J by 8 bases, with 16 bases between the two germline ends. In germline, CDR1 is MNHNY, CDR2 SVGAGI (reference sequence). There are 14 residues in the CDR3. The CDR3 DNA reads TGTGCCAGCAGCCCTAGTGGGGAAATAGAAAAACTGTTTTTT. Amino acids: CASSPSGEIEKLFF.

The chain employs TRBV11-2 and TRBJ1-5, with D perhaps TRBD1 (5 bases). Germline V lookup: CDR1 SGHAT, CDR2 FQNNGV. Between the trimmed V and J ends, which lost 1 base and 5 bases, there was a span of 15 bases. This CDR3 is built from 16 residues. The CDR3 spells CASSLGPAGSDQPQHF. CDR3 DNA sequence: TGTGCCAGCAGCTTAGGCCCGGCAGGGAGTGATCAGCCCCAGCATTTT.

This clone has only one observation. The chain has TRBV7-8 and TRBJ1-1; D perhaps matches TRBD1 (6 bases). Germline V lookup: CDR1 SGHVS, CDR2 FQNEAQ. This CDR3 has 15 amino acids. V shed 2 bases and J shed 0 bases, with 10 bases lying between them. CDR3 nucleotides: TGTGCCAGCAGCTTAACCCGGACAGTGAACACTGAAGCTTTCTTT. This sequence encodes CASSLTRTVNTEAFF.

The chain carries TRBV9 and TRBJ2-7; D is unresolved. Looked up from germline, CDR1 is SGDLS and CDR2 is YYNGEE. Trimming stripped 0 bases from V and 1 base from J, with 8 bases between. There are 14 residues in the CDR3. The CDR3 nucleotides read TGTGCCAGCAGCGTAGAGGCAGGTTCCTACGAGCAGTACTTC. As protein: CASSVEAGSYEQYF. The full variable domain, rest sourced from reference TRBV9 and TRBJ2-7, is DSGVTQTPKHLITATGQRVTLRCSPRSGDLSVYWYQQSLDQGLQFLIQYYNGEERAKGNILERFSAQQFPDLHSELNLSSLELGDSALYFCASSVEAGSYEQYFGPGTRLTVT.

A remark on this clone: The identical CDR3 is also encoded by other nucleotide sequences in the sample. The V and J genes are TRBV4-1 and TRBJ2-5; 7 bases are shared with TRBD1. Germline V lookup: CDR1 MGHRA, CDR2 YSYEKL. V gave up 3 bases and J gave up 2 bases; unmatched junction bases: 6. The CDR3 covers 15 residues. CDR3: CASSQIQGLQETQYF. The CDR3 nucleotides are TGCGCCAGCAGCCAGATACAGGGGTTACAAGAGACCCAGTACTTC.

J is TRBJ2-7 and V is TRBV27; no clear D gene. Trimming stripped 5 bases from V and 0 bases from J, with 8 bases between. Germline V CDR1 and CDR2: MNHEY, SMNVEV (reference sequence). This CDR3 is built from 13 residues. The chain's CDR3 is CASSPTLSYEQYF. The CDR3 DNA is TGTGCCAGCAGTCCCACCCTCTCCTACGAGCAGTACTTC.

This clone was seen a single time. The chain carries TRBV7-8 and TRBJ1-5; no clear D gene. Per germline, CDR1 SGHVS and CDR2 FQNEAQ. There are 15 residues in the CDR3. V was cut by 1 base and J by 3 bases, with 10 bases left in between. Here the CDR3 DNA reads TGTGCCAGCAGCTTAGTATCAGGAATCAATCAGCCCCAGCATTTT. It translates to CASSLVSGINQPQHF.

The CDR3 DNA follows: TGTGCCAGCAGTCCTGGGTATGTGGAGGTTGAAGCTTTCTTT. As protein: CASSPGYVEVEAFF. V gene TRBV2 combines with J gene TRBJ1-1; D is unresolved. Germline CDR1 reads SNHLY; CDR2 reads FYNNEI. This CDR3 region has 14 residues. V lost 5 bases, J lost 7 bases, and 17 bases lay in between.

V is TRBV7-2 and J is TRBJ1-4; D may be TRBD1 (6 bases). Deletions cut 3 bases from V and 7 bases from J, with 12 bases between. The CDR3 extends over 14 amino acids. Germline values: CDR1 SGHTA, CDR2 FQGNSA. The CDR3 protein is CASSLTGPVEKLFF. CDR3 bases: TGTGCCAGCAGCTTGACAGGTCCCGTTGAAAAACTGTTTTTT.

Notes on this clone: At the DNA level, this CDR3 is encoded by other sequences in the same sample as well. The CDR3 coding sequence is TGTGCCAGCTCTTACGGGGGAGGGCCTCCCTACGAGCAGTACTTC. This gives the protein CASSYGGGPPYEQYF. The V call is TRBV6-5, the J call TRBJ2-7; TRBD2 matches at 7 bases. V lost 8 bases, J lost 2 bases, and 12 bases stayed unmatched. Germline V gene lookup returns CDR1 MNHEY and CDR2 SVGAGI. The CDR3 totals 15 residues.

Concerning this clone itself: This sample includes further DNA sequences coding for the same CDR3. The V call is TRBV7-2, the J call TRBJ2-7; 7 nucleotides line up with TRBD2. J gave up 4 bases and V 1 base, and 4 bases lay outside the gene matches. Germline CDR1 and CDR2: SGHTA and FQGNSA. There are 14 residues in the CDR3. CDR3 sequence (DNA): TGTGCCAGCAGCTTAGGAGCGGGATCTTACGAGCAGTACTTC. This translates into CASSLGAGSYEQYF.

Of note for this clone: Distinct nucleotide sequences in the sample also encode this CDR3. The chain joins TRBV27 to TRBJ2-7; a weak D match, TRBD2 (5 bases). Deletions cut 2 bases from V and 3 bases from J, with 11 bases between. CDR3 length: 14 amino acids. Germline loops: CDR1 MNHEY, CDR2 SMNVEV (reference sequence). The CDR3 DNA is TGTGCCAGCAGTTTACGAGGGTCCAACTACGAGCAGTACTTC. It codes for CASSLRGSNYEQYF.

This chain uses TRBV29-1 with TRBJ2-3; the D call may be TRBD1 or TRBD2 (6 bases each). Germline CDR1 and CDR2: SQVTM and ANQGSEA. V was trimmed by 3 bases and J by 3 bases, leaving 16 bases between them. This CDR3 comprises 15 residues. CDR3 sequence reads: CSVDEGGIRTDTQYF. DNA for the CDR3: TGCAGCGTTGATGAAGGGGGGATAAGGACAGATACGCAGTATTTT.

CDR3: CASSFGEVMNGYTF. The DNA for the CDR3 is TGTGCCAGCAGCTTCGGGGAAGTAATGAATGGCTACACCTTC. The rearrangement links TRBV7-2 to TRBJ1-2; D not certain. The germline V gene has CDR1 SGHTA and CDR2 FQGNSA. V was trimmed by 3 bases and J by 6 bases, leaving 14 bases between them. The CDR3 extends over 14 amino acids.

The J gene is TRBJ1-2, the V gene TRBV10-3; 12 bases map to TRBD1. Germline CDR1 and CDR2: ENHRY and SYGVKD. V lost 11 bases and J lost 2; bases outside the gene matches: 9. The CDR3 totals 15 residues. CDR3 amino acids: CAFQSGTGGNYGYTF. CDR3 coding DNA: TGTGCCTTCCAGTCCGGGACAGGGGGCAACTATGGCTACACCTTC.

The chain is built from TRBV9 and TRBJ1-3, with D perhaps TRBD1 (5 bases). Deletions cut 3 bases from V and 4 bases from J, with 11 bases between. Germline lookup yields CDR1 SGDLS and CDR2 YYNGEE. This CDR3 spans 14 amino acids. This chain's CDR3 is CASSGQGSGNTIYF. CDR3 coding DNA: TGTGCCAGCAGCGGTCAGGGATCGGGAAACACCATATATTTT.